Listed below are T cell receptor beta chains from one sample, sequenced in a study of lymphopenia after photon versus proton radiotherapy. Measured with immunoSEQ multiplex PCR; TCRdb has only the in-frame clones, and not every one. This table has about 64,000 clones, roughly 87% appearing once. The sample in question was peripheral blood, obtained from a patient treated with proton-based radiotherapy. These receptors were taken from a man older than 75 with esophageal cancer. Each CDR3 is given with its conserved first and last residue. The D gene is left open where the match is weak. Size is stated for part of the rows, as once, few or many counts, or as a class when the clone is expanded.

V,size,J,D,length,CDR3,DNA
TRBV4-3,.,TRBJ2-3,.,17,CASSQRRWGFGIDTQYF,TGCGCCAGCAGCCAACGAAGGTGGGGGTTTGGGATAGATACGCAGTATTTT
TRBV5-1,.,TRBJ2-2,.,15,CASSLVWTDTGELFF,TGCGCCAGCAGCTTGGTTTGGACAGACACCGGGGAGCTGTTTTTT
TRBV4-3,.,TRBJ1-5,TRBD1,15,CASSRDRAGGQPQHF,TGCGCCAGCAGCCGGGACAGGGCTGGCGGTCAGCCCCAGCATTTT
TRBV25-1,.,TRBJ2-1,TRBD2,15,CASRGLAGGPVEQFF,TGTGCCAGCAGAGGACTAGCGGGAGGGCCAGTTGAGCAGTTCTTC
TRBV10-1,.,TRBJ2-7,.,13,CATAPGFSYEQYF,TGCGCCACCGCCCCGGGTTTTAGCTACGAGCAGTACTTC
TRBV6-5,.,TRBJ1-1,.,12,CASSYALGLAFF,TGTGCCAGCAGTTACGCCCTAGGTCTGGCTTTCTTT
TRBV4-2,.,TRBJ1-6,.,16,CASSQDEGLYNSPLHF,TGTGCCAGCAGCCAAGATGAGGGTCTCTATAATTCACCCCTCCACTTT
TRBV1,once,TRBJ2-1,.,15,CTSSQHSGRSNEQFF,TGCACCAGCAGCCAGCACAGCGGGAGGAGTAATGAGCAGTTCTTC
TRBV7-2,.,TRBJ2-3,TRBD2,14,CASSYQRGGDTQYF,TGTGCCAGCAGTTACCAGCGGGGGGGCGATACGCAGTATTTT
TRBV7-2,.,TRBJ1-2,TRBD1,14,CASSLEDRVGGYTF,TGTGCCAGCAGCTTAGAGGACAGGGTCGGTGGCTACACCTTC
TRBV5-1,.,TRBJ2-5,.,13,CASSLRVQETQYF,TGCGCCAGCAGCTTGAGAGTGCAAGAGACCCAGTACTTC
TRBV6-1,.,TRBJ2-2,TRBD1,15,CASSELQGAAGELFF,TGTGCCAGCAGTGAACTACAGGGGGCGGCCGGGGAGCTGTTTTTT
TRBV7-3,.,TRBJ2-7,TRBD2,15,CASSKGTSAWYEQYF,TGTGCCAGCAGCAAGGGGACTAGCGCCTGGTACGAGCAGTACTTC
TRBV9,.,TRBJ2-7,.,14,CASSVDQRPYEQYF,TGTGCCAGCAGCGTAGATCAGCGGCCCTACGAGCAGTACTTC
TRBV15,.,TRBJ1-2,.,14,CATSTRTAQYGYTF,TGTGCCACCAGCACCCGGACTGCTCAATATGGCTACACCTTC
TRBV6-6,few,TRBJ2-1,TRBD2,16,CASSYAQRGTYNEQFF,TGTGCCAGCAGTTACGCCCAGCGGGGCACCTACAATGAGCAGTTCTTC
TRBV18,.,TRBJ1-2,TRBD1,15,CASSPAGQELGGYTF,TGTGCCAGCTCACCAGCGGGACAGGAGCTGGGGGGCTACACCTTC
TRBV19,once,TRBJ1-2,.,14,CASKGIGNNYGYTF,TGTGCCAGTAAGGGAATCGGGAATAACTATGGCTACACCTTC
TRBV13,.,TRBJ2-7,.,15,CASSSRARVSYEQYF,TGTGCCAGCAGCTCGAGGGCGAGGGTCTCCTACGAGCAGTACTTC
TRBV6-6,few,TRBJ1-4,.,12,CASRHRNEKLFF,TGTGCCAGCAGACATCGGAATGAAAAACTGTTTTTT
TRBV30,.,TRBJ2-3,.,15,CAWSEGQLRTDTQYF,TGTGCCTGGAGTGAGGGGCAGCTCCGCACAGATACGCAGTATTTT
TRBV7-9,.,TRBJ2-2,.,16,CASSLDYSPNTGELFF,TGTGCCAGCAGCTTAGACTACAGCCCGAACACCGGGGAGCTGTTTTTT
TRBV7-9,.,TRBJ1-2,.,17,CASPIASSDGARYGYTF,TGTGCCAGCCCCATTGCTTCATCCGACGGGGCCCGCTATGGCTACACCTTC
TRBV6-4,.,TRBJ2-2,.,13,CASSPTSVGELFF,TGTGCCAGCAGTCCCACTAGTGTCGGGGAGCTGTTTTTT
TRBV7-9,.,TRBJ1-4,TRBD1,14,CASSSQGAQAKLFF,TGTGCCAGCAGCTCACAGGGGGCGCAAGCCAAACTGTTTTTT
TRBV6-8,.,TRBJ2-7,.,14,CASRYGTQRYEQYF,TGTGCCAGCAGATACGGGACACAGCGCTACGAGCAGTACTTC
TRBV2,.,TRBJ1-3,.,15,CASSESGRATNTIYF,TGTGCCAGCAGTGAATCTGGTCGAGCAACAAACACCATATATTTT
TRBV30,.,TRBJ2-5,.,13,CAWKGQRYETQYF,TGTGCCTGGAAGGGACAACGGTATGAGACCCAGTACTTC
TRBV25-1,.,TRBJ2-1,.,14,CASPGGGTYNEQFF,TGTGCCAGTCCGGGGGGCGGGACCTACAATGAGCAGTTCTTC
TRBV5-6,.,TRBJ2-4,TRBD2,14,CASSRGGSRDIQYF,TGTGCCAGCAGCCGCGGCGGGAGCCGGGACATTCAGTACTTC
TRBV29-1,.,TRBJ2-1,TRBD1,13,CSVTRTGASEQFF,TGCAGCGTAACTCGGACAGGGGCTTCTGAGCAGTTCTTC
TRBV6-1,.,TRBJ2-3,.,13,CASSASFLDTQYF,TGTGCCAGCAGTGCATCTTTTCTCGATACGCAGTATTTT
TRBV2,.,TRBJ1-1,.,15,CASSPRLDFNTEAFF,TGTGCCAGCTCGCCAAGGCTAGATTTTAACACTGAAGCTTTCTTT
TRBV5-4,.,TRBJ1-2,.,17,CASRPDYLGQNNYGYTF,TGTGCCAGCAGGCCGGACTATTTAGGACAGAATAATTATGGCTACACCTTC
TRBV1,once,TRBJ2-6,.,15,CTSSQDHSGANVLTF,TGCACCAGCAGCCAAGATCACTCTGGGGCCAACGTCCTGACTTTC
TRBV4-3,.,TRBJ2-1,TRBD2,12,CASSSLAGEQFF,TGCGCCAGCAGCTCCCTAGCGGGTGAGCAGTTCTTC
TRBV27,.,TRBJ1-1,.,13,CASSDRLPWKAFF,TGTGCCAGCAGTGATCGATTACCTTGGAAAGCTTTCTTT
TRBV7-8,.,TRBJ2-1,.,18,CASSLAHFGSGLGDEQFF,TGTGCCAGCAGCTTAGCGCATTTCGGGAGCGGATTGGGCGATGAGCAGTTCTTC
TRBV7-9,once,TRBJ1-1,.,14,CASKGPVGNTEAFF,TGTGCCAGTAAGGGGCCGGTGGGAAACACTGAAGCTTTCTTT
TRBV11-2,.,TRBJ2-6,TRBD2,18,CASSSGLAARSGANVLTF,TGTGCCAGCAGCTCGGGACTAGCGGCCCGCTCTGGGGCCAACGTCCTGACTTTC
TRBV6-6,.,TRBJ2-3,.,15,CASISPGVGTDTQYF,TGTGCCAGCATTTCTCCAGGGGTCGGCACAGATACGCAGTATTTT
TRBV5-3,.,TRBJ1-2,.,10,CARSLGVHTF,TGTGCCAGAAGCTTGGGGGTTCACACCTTC
TRBV9,.,TRBJ2-5,.,13,CASSVALGQTQYF,TGTGCCAGCAGCGTAGCTCTGGGACAGACCCAGTACTTC
TRBV29-1,.,TRBJ1-2,.,13,CSVVGGIDYGYTF,TGCAGCGTTGTCGGGGGAATCGACTATGGCTACACCTTC
TRBV7-2,.,TRBJ2-7,TRBD1,13,CASSQGQSYEQYF,TGTGCCAGCAGCCAGGGACAGTCCTACGAGCAGTACTTC
TRBV18,.,TRBJ1-2,TRBD1,15,CASSPPGRTGLGYTF,TGTGCCAGCTCACCACCGGGCCGGACAGGGTTGGGCTACACCTTC
TRBV5-6,.,TRBJ2-7,TRBD2,16,CASSLPMRGGLGEQYF,TGTGCCAGCAGCCTGCCCATGCGGGGGGGCCTTGGGGAGCAGTACTTC
TRBV7-2,.,TRBJ2-2,.,15,CASSPDILNTGELFF,TGTGCCAGCAGCCCGGACATCTTGAACACCGGGGAGCTGTTTTTT
TRBV5-3,.,TRBJ1-3,.,17,CARSLVRRVHPGNTIYF,TGTGCCAGAAGCTTGGTAAGGAGGGTTCATCCTGGAAACACCATATATTTT
TRBV5-6,.,TRBJ2-2,.,15,CASTTGTPNTGELFF,TGTGCCAGCACCACCGGGACCCCAAACACCGGGGAGCTGTTTTTT
TRBV5-6,.,TRBJ1-2,TRBD1,15,CASSLPTGGVYGYTF,TGTGCCAGCAGCTTACCGACAGGGGGCGTCTATGGCTACACCTTC
TRBV7-2,.,TRBJ2-5,TRBD1,16,CASSPPGQTARETQYF,TGTGCCAGCAGCCCACCGGGACAGACCGCCCGAGAGACCCAGTACTTC
TRBV13,.,TRBJ1-6,.,15,CASSASSSYNSPLHF,TGTGCCAGCAGCGCCTCGAGCTCCTATAATTCACCCCTCCACTTT
TRBV5-6,.,TRBJ2-3,.,18,CASSPIGFSSTSTDTQYF,TGTGCCAGCAGCCCGATCGGGTTCAGCTCGACTAGCACAGATACGCAGTATTTT
TRBV7-2,.,TRBJ2-7,.,12,CASSTGFGEQYF,TGTGCCAGCAGCACAGGGTTCGGCGAGCAGTACTTC
TRBV30,.,TRBJ1-3,.,13,CAWSPTFGNTIYF,TGTGCCTGGAGTCCCACGTTTGGAAACACCATATATTTT